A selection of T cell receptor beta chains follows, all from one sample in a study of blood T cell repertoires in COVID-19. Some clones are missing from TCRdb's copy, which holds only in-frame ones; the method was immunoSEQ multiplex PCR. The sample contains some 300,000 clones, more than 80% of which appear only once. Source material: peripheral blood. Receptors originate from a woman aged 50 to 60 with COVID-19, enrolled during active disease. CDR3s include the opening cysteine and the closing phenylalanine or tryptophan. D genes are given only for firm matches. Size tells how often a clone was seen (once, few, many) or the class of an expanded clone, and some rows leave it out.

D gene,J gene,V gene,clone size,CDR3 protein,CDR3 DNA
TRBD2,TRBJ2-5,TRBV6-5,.,CASHLLAGGGETQYF,TGTGCCAGCCACCTCTTAGCGGGAGGGGGGGAGACCCAGTACTTC
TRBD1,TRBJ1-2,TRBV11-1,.,CASSPRQGGGYTF,TGTGCCAGCAGCCCCCGACAGGGTGGAGGCTACACCTTC
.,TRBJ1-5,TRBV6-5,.,CASSYSETGPQHF,TGTGCCAGCAGTTACTCCGAAACAGGGCCCCAGCATTTT
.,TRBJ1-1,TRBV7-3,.,CASSAGTEAFF,TGTGCCAGCAGCGCCGGGACAGAAGCTTTCTTT
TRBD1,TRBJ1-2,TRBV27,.,CASSSSTGEGYTF,TGTGCCAGCAGTTCCTCGACAGGGGAAGGCTACACCTTC
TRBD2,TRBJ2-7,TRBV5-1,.,CASSLGRAGLVEQYF,TGCGCCAGCAGCTTGGGTCGAGCGGGATTGGTCGAGCAGTACTTC
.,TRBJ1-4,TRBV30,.,CAWSAPRWRKLFF,TGTGCCTGGAGTGCGCCGCGCTGGCGGAAACTGTTTTTT
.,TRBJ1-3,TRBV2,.,CASSPRQVSSGNTIYF,TGTGCCAGCAGTCCACGACAGGTTAGCTCTGGAAACACCATATATTTT
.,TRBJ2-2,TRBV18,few,CASSPQGSGELFF,TGTGCCAGCTCACCTCAGGGATCCGGGGAGCTGTTTTTT
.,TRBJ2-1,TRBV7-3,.,CASSLGLVADNEQFF,TGTGCCAGCAGCTTAGGTCTAGTGGCAGACAATGAGCAGTTCTTC